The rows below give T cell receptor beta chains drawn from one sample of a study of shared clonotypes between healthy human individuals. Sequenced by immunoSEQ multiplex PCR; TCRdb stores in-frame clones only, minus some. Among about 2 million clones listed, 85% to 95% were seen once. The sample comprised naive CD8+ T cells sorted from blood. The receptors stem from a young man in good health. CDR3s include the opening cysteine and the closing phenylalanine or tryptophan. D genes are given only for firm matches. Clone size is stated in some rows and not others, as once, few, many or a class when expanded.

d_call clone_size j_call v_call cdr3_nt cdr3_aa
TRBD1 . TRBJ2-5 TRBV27 TGTGCCAGCAGTTTATCGGGACAGTACCAAGAGACCCAGTACTTC CASSLSGQYQETQYF
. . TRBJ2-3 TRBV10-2 TGCGCCAGCAGCCACGGGGGCGGGGCAGATACGCAGTATTTT CASSHGGGADTQYF
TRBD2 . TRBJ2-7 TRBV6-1 TGTGCCAGCAGTGAATGGGGAGGGGAAGGGGCCTACGAGCAGTACTTC CASSEWGGEGAYEQYF
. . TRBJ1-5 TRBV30 TGTGCCTGGAGCGCCGGACAGATTAGCAATCAGCCCCAGCATTTT CAWSAGQISNQPQHF
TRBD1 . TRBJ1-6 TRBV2 TGTGCCAGCAGTGAGGTGGGACAGGGGGCGGCTTATAATTCACCCCTCCACTTT CASSEVGQGAAYNSPLHF
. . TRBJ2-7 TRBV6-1 TGTGCCAGCTACGGGCACGAGCAGTACTTC CASYGHEQYF
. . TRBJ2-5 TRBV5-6 TGTGCCAGCAGCTACAGCTCTTCGTACCAAGAGACCCAGTACTTC CASSYSSSYQETQYF
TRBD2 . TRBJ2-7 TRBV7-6 TGTGCCAGCAGCTATCTAGCGGGGTCCTACGAGCAGTACTTC CASSYLAGSYEQYF
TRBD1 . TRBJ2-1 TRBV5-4 TGTGCCAGCAGCTTGGGACAGGGATCCTACAATGAGCAGTTCTTC CASSLGQGSYNEQFF
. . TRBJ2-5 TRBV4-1 TGCGCCAGCAGCCAAGGTATCGGAGGGTTACAAGAGACCCAGTACTTC CASSQGIGGLQETQYF
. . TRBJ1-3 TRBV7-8 TGTGCCAGCACCCAAGGGCTGGAGGGCACCGGAAACACCATATATTTT CASTQGLEGTGNTIYF
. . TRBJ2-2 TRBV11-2 TGTGCCAGCAGCCAAGGGGTGGGCGGGGAGCTGTTTTTT CASSQGVGGELFF
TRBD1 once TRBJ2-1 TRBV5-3 TGTGCCAGAAGCCGACAGGGGGGCTCCTACAATGAGCAGTTCTTC CARSRQGGSYNEQFF
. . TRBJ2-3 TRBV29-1 TGCAGCACCCGGGGGCCTCTGGATACGCAGTATTTT CSTRGPLDTQYF
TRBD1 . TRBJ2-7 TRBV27 TGTGCCAGCAGTTTCTCGGACAGGGGGTACGAGCAGTACTTC CASSFSDRGYEQYF
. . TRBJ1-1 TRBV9 TGTGCCAGCAGCGTAGATGGGGACACTGAAGCTTTCTTT CASSVDGDTEAFF
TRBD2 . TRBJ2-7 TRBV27 TGTGCCAGCAGTTTACAGTCAGGGAGGGAGGAGCAGTACTTC CASSLQSGREEQYF
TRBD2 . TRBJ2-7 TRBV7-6 TGTGCCAGCAGCTCCAGCGGGGAGTCCTACGAGCAGTACTTC CASSSSGESYEQYF
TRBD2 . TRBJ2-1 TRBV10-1 TGCGCCAGCAGTGGGTCCGGGACTATTCCGTTCTTC CASSGSGTIPFF
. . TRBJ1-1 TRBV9 TGTGCCAGCAGCGTAGGATCCAGGGACGATGAAGCTTTCTTT CASSVGSRDDEAFF
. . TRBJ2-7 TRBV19 TGTGCCACCTCCGGGACACTCGCCTACGAGCAGTACTTC CATSGTLAYEQYF
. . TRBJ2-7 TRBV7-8 TGTGCCAGCAGCTTCGGGGATTACTACGAGCAGTACTTC CASSFGDYYEQYF
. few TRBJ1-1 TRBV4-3 TGCGCCAGCAGCCAAGGGGACACTGAAGCTTTCTTT CASSQGDTEAFF
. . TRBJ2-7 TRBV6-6 TGTGCCAGCACAAATAGCTACAGGGACTACGAGCAGTACTTC CASTNSYRDYEQYF
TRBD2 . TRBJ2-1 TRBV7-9 TGTGCCAGCAGCATTCGACTAGCGGGAGATGAAGATGAGCAGTTCTTC CASSIRLAGDEDEQFF
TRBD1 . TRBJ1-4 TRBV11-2 TGTGCCAGCAGCCGGTGGGCGGGACAGGCGCGCCCAACTAATGAAAAACTGTTTTTT CASSRWAGQARPTNEKLFF
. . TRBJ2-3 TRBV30 TGTGCCTGGAGTGTGTTCGGCACAGATACGCAGTATTTT CAWSVFGTDTQYF
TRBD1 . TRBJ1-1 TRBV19 TGTGCCAGTAGTATCCGGGACAGTGGGACTGAAGCTTTCTTT CASSIRDSGTEAFF
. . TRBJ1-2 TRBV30 TGTGCCTGGAATAGGGACTATGGCTACACCTTC CAWNRDYGYTF
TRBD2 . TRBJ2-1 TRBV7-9 TGTGCCAGCAGGTTTAGCGGGAGTAGAGACAATGAGCAGTTCTTC CASRFSGSRDNEQFF
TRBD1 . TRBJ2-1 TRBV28 TGTGCCAGCAGTTTATCCGGACAGGGCGGTTACAATGAGCAGTTCTTC CASSLSGQGGYNEQFF
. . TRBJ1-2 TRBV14 TGTGCCAGCAGCCAAGGTCTACCCCCCGATGGCTACACCTTC CASSQGLPPDGYTF
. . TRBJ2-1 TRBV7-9 TGTGCCAACCACCGAGGGTCCTACAATGAGCAGTTCTTC CANHRGSYNEQFF
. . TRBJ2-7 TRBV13 TGTGCCAGCAGCCAACATCTCCTGGCCTACGAGCAGTACTTC CASSQHLLAYEQYF
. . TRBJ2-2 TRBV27 TGTGCCAGCAGTTTATTAGGCGTTGGCGGCACCGGGGAGCTGTTTTTT CASSLLGVGGTGELFF
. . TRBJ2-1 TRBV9 TGTGCCAGCAGCCCACCCCGGTCCAATGAGCAGTTCTTC CASSPPRSNEQFF
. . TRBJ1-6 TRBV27 TGTGCCAGCAGTCCACAGGAACTCTTAGGATCCCTCCACTTT CASSPQELLGSLHF
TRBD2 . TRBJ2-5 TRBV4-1 TGCGCCAGCAGCCAAATTACTAGCGGGGCCGCGTCCCCTTACCAAGAGACCCAGTACTTC CASSQITSGAASPYQETQYF
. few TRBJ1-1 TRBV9 TGTGCCAGCAGCGTAGAAGGATACGGGGGGGAAGCTTTCTTT CASSVEGYGGEAFF
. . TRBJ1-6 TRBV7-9 TGTGCCAGCAGCCTGGTTGGGGGCTCCTATAATTCACCCCTCCACTTT CASSLVGGSYNSPLHF
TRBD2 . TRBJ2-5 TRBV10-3 TGTGCCTCGGGGGAAGCGGGGGGTTCGAAGACCCAGTACTTC CASGEAGGSKTQYF
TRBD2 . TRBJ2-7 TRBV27 TGTGCCAGCAGCACGCCCCTCGGTAGCGGGGAACCCTACGAGCAGTACTTC CASSTPLGSGEPYEQYF
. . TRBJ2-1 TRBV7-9 TGTGCCAGCAGTCCTAGGGGGGCCCCCTACAATGAGCAGTTCTTC CASSPRGAPYNEQFF
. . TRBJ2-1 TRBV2 TGTGCCAGCAGGAGAGGCGAGCAGTTCTTC CASRRGEQFF
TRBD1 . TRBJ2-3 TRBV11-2 TGTGCCAGCAGCCCTCCCGACAGGGCAGTGAATACGCAGTATTTT CASSPPDRAVNTQYF
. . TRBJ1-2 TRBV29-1 TGCAGCGTTGATGACAGAACTAACTATGGCTACACCTTC CSVDDRTNYGYTF
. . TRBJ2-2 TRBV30 TGTGCCTGGATAAGATACAGGGTGCGCCCCCTTGGCGGGGAGCTGTTTTTT CAWIRYRVRPLGGELFF
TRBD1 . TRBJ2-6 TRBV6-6 TGTGCCAGCAGTTACACAGGGGATACTGGGGCCAACGTCCTGACTTTC CASSYTGDTGANVLTF
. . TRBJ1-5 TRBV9 TGTGCCAGCAGCGTAGACGGGAGCCTGCCCCAGCATTTT CASSVDGSLPQHF
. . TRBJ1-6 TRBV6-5 TGTGCCAGCAGTTACTCGAGGGCAGGGGATTCACCCCTCCACTTT CASSYSRAGDSPLHF